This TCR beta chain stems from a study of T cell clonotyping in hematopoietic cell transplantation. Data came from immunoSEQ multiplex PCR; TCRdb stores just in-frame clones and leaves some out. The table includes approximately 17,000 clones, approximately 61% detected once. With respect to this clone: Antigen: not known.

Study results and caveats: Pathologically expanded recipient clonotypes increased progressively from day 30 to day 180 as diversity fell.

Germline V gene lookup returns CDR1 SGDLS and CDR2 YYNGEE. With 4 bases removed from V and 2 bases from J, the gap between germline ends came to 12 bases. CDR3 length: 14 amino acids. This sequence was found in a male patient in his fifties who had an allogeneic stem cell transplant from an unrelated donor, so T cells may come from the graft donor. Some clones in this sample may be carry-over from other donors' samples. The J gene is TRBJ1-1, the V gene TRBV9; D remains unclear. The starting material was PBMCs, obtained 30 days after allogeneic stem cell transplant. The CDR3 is CASSPVYKNTEAFF. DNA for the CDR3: TGTGCCAGCAGCCCGGTTTACAAAAACACTGAAGCTTTCTTT.